A single sample gave rise to the 14 T cell receptor beta chains below, sequenced in a study of T-cell memory formation after mild COVID-19. Using its own MiXCR run on the 5' RACE reads, TCRdb lists one record per CDR3 protein. The data contain about 470,000 distinct CDR3 sequences, around a sixth of them singletons. What was sequenced was PBMCs or a T cell subset sorted from them (not recorded which). All receptors derive from an adult woman who had mild COVID-19 (a few samples of this study predate the infection). Cell type and time point are not known.

The table lists this clonotype with a few counts. V gene TRBV7-2 combines with J gene TRBJ2-5; D is perhaps TRBD2 (5 bases). CDR3 length equals 15 residues. V lost 3 bases and J lost 2, with 13 bases in between. Germline CDR1 reads SGHTA; CDR2 reads FQGNSA. The CDR3 sequence: CASSFGLRTQETQYF. The CDR3 bases are TGTGCCAGCAGCTTCGGGTTACGGACTCAAGAGACCCAGTACTTC.

At least ten counts were recorded for this clonotype. The chain carries TRBV25-1 and TRBJ2-7, with 11 bases identical to TRBD1. Per the germline V gene, CDR1 is MGHDK and CDR2 is SYGVNS. V was clipped by 7 bases and J by 5 bases; unmatched bases: 7. This CDR3 contains 14 residues. In DNA form, the CDR3 reads TGTGCCAGCACCCCGGGACAGGGGGGCCACGAGCAGTACTTC. Its protein product is CASTPGQGGHEQYF.

This rearrangement joins TRBV9 to TRBJ1-5; 7 bases map to TRBD1. Trimming cost V 2 bases and J 10 bases; bases outside gene matches: 6. Germline CDR1 is SGDLS and CDR2 is YYNGEE. The CDR3 sequence is 13 residues long. The DNA of the CDR3 is TGTGCCAGCAGCGTCGGGACAGTTGAACCCCAGCATTTT. Translation gives CASSVGTVEPQHF.

This clonotype was recorded a few times. The rearrangement links TRBV5-1 to TRBJ2-5; 13 positions agree with TRBD2. Unmatched junction bases numbered 8, after V lost 4 bases and J lost 5 bases. The CDR3 totals 16 residues. Germline V gene sequence: CDR1 SGHRS, CDR2 YFSETQ. CDR3 residues: CASSTGLAGLGETQYF. The CDR3 region has the DNA TGCGCCAGCAGCACGGGACTAGCGGGATTGGGGGAGACCCAGTACTTC.

The rearrangement joins TRBV29-1 to TRBJ1-2; D call uncertain. From germline, CDR1 is SQVTM and CDR2 ANQGSEA. Trimming stripped 5 bases from V and 4 bases from J, with 14 bases between. The CDR3 sequence is 13 residues long. The CDR3: CSVLWELGYGYTF. The DNA for the CDR3 is TGCAGCGTTTTATGGGAATTAGGCTATGGCTACACCTTC.

This rearrangement joins TRBV12-3 or TRBV12-4 to TRBJ2-5; weak D call: TRBD2 (6 bases). The length of the CDR3 is 13 residues. V lost 5 bases to trimming and J lost 7 bases, with 14 bases between them. The DNA of the CDR3 is TGTGCCAGCAGTGGACTATCGACGAGGACCCAGTACTTC. Its protein is CASSGLSTRTQYF.

The chain links TRBV5-6 to TRBJ2-4; no clear D. V lost 4 bases and J 1 base, leaving 15 bases between the germline ends. CDR1 and CDR2 (germline): SGHDT, YYEEEE. This CDR3 contains 16 residues. CDR3 sequence: CASSLLADIAKNIQYF. As DNA, the CDR3 is TGTGCCAGCAGCCTGTTGGCTGATATCGCCAAAAACATTCAGTACTTC.

This clonotype appeared a few times. The V and J genes are TRBV30 and TRBJ2-7, with 10 bases aligning to TRBD1. Germline V gives CDR1 GTSNPN, CDR2 SVGIG (reference sequence). Trimming took 0 bases from V and 2 from J; bases not matched to a gene: 7. This CDR3 has 16 residues. CDR3 sequence reads: CAWSVPDRGYTYEQYF. CDR3 DNA sequence: TGTGCCTGGAGTGTACCGGACAGGGGGTATACCTACGAGCAGTACTTC. The whole variable domain, filled in from reference TRBV30 and TRBJ2-7, reads SQTIHQWPATLVQPVGSPLSLECTVEGTSNPNLYWYRQAAGRGLQLLFYSVGIGQISSEVPQNLSASRPQDRQFILSSKKLLLSDSGFYLCAWSVPDRGYTYEQYFGPGTRLTVT.

This clonotype appeared a few times. The rearrangement links TRBV5-5 to TRBJ1-1, with D tentatively TRBD1 (5 bases). Germline V gene data show CDR1 as SGHKS and CDR2 as YYEKEE (reference sequence). The CDR3 spans 15 residues. V gave up 4 bases and J gave up 2 bases, with 15 bases separating them. The CDR3 protein is CASSGRVGSNTEAFF. The CDR3 nucleotides read TGTGCCAGCAGCGGCAGGGTCGGCTCTAACACTGAAGCTTTCTTT.

There are a few counts of this clonotype. The chain employs TRBV20-1 and TRBJ2-1; 13 nucleotides align to TRBD2. This CDR3 contains 15 residues. Trimming took 3 bases from V and 6 from J; bases not matched to a gene: 5. Germline assignment: CDR1 DFQATT and CDR2 SNEGSKA (reference sequence). The CDR3 reads CSASPLAGGLNEQFF. CDR3 nucleotide sequence: TGCAGTGCTAGCCCACTAGCGGGGGGGCTCAATGAGCAGTTCTTC.

There are a few counts of this clonotype. V gene TRBV30 combines with J gene TRBJ2-7; 9 bases are shared with TRBD1. Germline V lookup: CDR1 GTSNPN, CDR2 SVGIG (reference sequence). The trim removed 1 base at V and 5 bases at J, leaving 3 bases unmatched. CDR3 size: 13 residues. The CDR3 sequence: CAWSGTGGHEQYF. CDR3 DNA: TGTGCCTGGAGTGGCACAGGGGGCCACGAGCAGTACTTC.

J is TRBJ1-2 and V is TRBV18; weak D call: TRBD1 (6 bases). The CDR3 is 18 residues long. Germline V lookup: CDR1 KGHSH, CDR2 LQKENI. V lost 1 base and J lost 0, with 18 bases in between. The CDR3 DNA reads as TGTGCCAGCTCACCACAACAGGGCCTGGGTGGTTCTAACTATGGCTACACCTTC. Protein: CASSPQQGLGGSNYGYTF.

This clonotype has a handful of counts. This chain connects TRBV4-2 to TRBJ2-7; D might be TRBD2 (6 bases). V was shortened by 3 bases and J by 2 bases, with 17 bases between the two germline ends. Germline CDR1 LGHNA, CDR2 YNFKEQ. CDR3 size: 16 residues. DNA for the CDR3: TGTGCCAGCAGCCAGCCCCTCGGGACTGGAACCTACGAGCAGTACTTC. It is translated as CASSQPLGTGTYEQYF.

J is TRBJ2-1 and V is TRBV7-9; a weak D match, TRBD1 (5 bases). V lost 1 base to trimming and J lost 3 bases, with 13 bases between them. The CDR3 sequence is 16 residues long. The germline CDR1 and CDR2 sequences are SEHNR and FQNEAQ (reference sequence). Here the CDR3 DNA reads TGTGCCAGCAGCTTAGGGGGCGGCCGGTACTACAATGAGCAGTTCTTC. This gives the protein CASSLGGGRYYNEQFF.